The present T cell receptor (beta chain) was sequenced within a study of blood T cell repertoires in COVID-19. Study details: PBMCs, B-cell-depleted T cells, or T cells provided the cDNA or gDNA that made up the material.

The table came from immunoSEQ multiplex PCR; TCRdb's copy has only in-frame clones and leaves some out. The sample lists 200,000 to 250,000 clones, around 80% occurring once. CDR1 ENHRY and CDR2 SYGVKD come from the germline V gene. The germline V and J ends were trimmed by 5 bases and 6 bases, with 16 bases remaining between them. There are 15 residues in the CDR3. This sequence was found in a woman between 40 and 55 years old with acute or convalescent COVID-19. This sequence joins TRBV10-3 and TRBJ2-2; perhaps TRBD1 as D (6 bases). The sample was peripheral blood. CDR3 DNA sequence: TGTGCCATCAGTAGAGACCCTCCAGGGGCCGGGGAGCTGTTTTTT. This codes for CAISRDPPGAGELFF.